These 18 T cell receptor beta chains came from one sample sequenced in a study of cytomegalovirus exposure and HLA in healthy donors. Here immunoSEQ multiplex PCR was the method, and the copy in TCRdb shows in-frame clones only, minus some. The repertoire holds 70,000 to 95,000 clones, with more than 85% as singletons. Sequencing was done on a sample of PBMCs. The receptors derive from a woman aged 25 to 39 in good health and CMV-seronegative.

The V call is TRBV9, the J call TRBJ2-3; TRBD2 aligns across 8 bases. From germline, CDR1 is SGDLS and CDR2 YYNGEE. V trimming: 3 bases; J trimming: 2 bases; junction bases outside the gene matches: 5. The CDR3 contains 15 residues. In DNA form, the CDR3 reads TGTGCCAGCAGCGAGACCGGGAGGGCCACAGATACGCAGTATTTT. This encodes CASSETGRATDTQYF.

The chain is built from TRBV7-2 and TRBJ1-5; D possibly corresponds to TRBD1 (5 bases). CDR3 length: 14 amino acids. Germline V gene lookup returns CDR1 SGHTA and CDR2 FQGNSA. V lost 1 base and J lost 10, with 14 bases in between. The CDR3 region has the DNA TGTGCCAGCAGCTTAGATCCAGGGTTTAAACCCCAGCATTTT. Translation: CASSLDPGFKPQHF.

This chain joins TRBV6-6 and TRBJ2-7, with TRBD1 as a possible D gene (5 bases). The germline V and J ends were trimmed by 2 bases and 1 base, with 12 bases remaining between them. This CDR3 spans 15 amino acids. CDR1 and CDR2 (germline): MNHNY, SVGAGI (reference sequence). The CDR3 protein is CASSYGAGLSYEQYF. Written as DNA, the CDR3 is TGTGCCAGCAGTTACGGGGCCGGGCTATCCTACGAGCAGTACTTC.

This clone has just one count. This rearrangement joins TRBV14 to TRBJ1-1; tentative D call: TRBD1 (5 bases). This CDR3 has 13 amino acids. Germline-derived CDR1 and CDR2 are SGHDN and FVKESK. V was shortened by 6 bases and J by 3 bases, with 11 bases between the two germline ends. CDR3 region: CASRSGYYTEAFF. The CDR3 DNA reads TGTGCCAGCAGATCAGGGTACTACACTGAAGCTTTCTTT.

This clone was seen once. The chain has TRBV4-1 and TRBJ1-1; maybe TRBD1 (6 bases). This CDR3 has 14 residues. The germline V gene encodes CDR1 MGHRA and CDR2 YSYEKL. Trimming pared 5 bases from V and 1 base from J, leaving 11 bases between. In DNA, the CDR3 is TGCGCCAGCAGCACAGGGCTATCGAACACTGAAGCTTTCTTT. Translation: CASSTGLSNTEAFF.

This chain uses TRBV11-2 with TRBJ1-6; D unresolved. Per germline, CDR1 SGHAT and CDR2 FQNNGV. Trimming took 2 bases from V and 0 from J, leaving 5 bases between them. CDR3 size: 15 residues. Here the CDR3 reads CASSLRSSYNSPLHF. In DNA form, the CDR3 reads TGTGCCAGCAGCTTAAGGAGCTCCTATAATTCACCCCTCCACTTT.

The chain uses TRBV7-3 and TRBJ2-1; tentative D call: TRBD2 (6 bases). Germline-derived CDR1 and CDR2 are SGHTA and FQGTGA. This CDR3 has 16 amino acids. Between the trimmed V and J ends, which lost 2 bases and 9 bases, there was a span of 20 bases. CDR3 in DNA: TGTGCCAGCAGCTTAGGCCCTAGCAACCTGGGGGGTGAGCAGTTCTTC. Translation gives CASSLGPSNLGGEQFF.

The chain employs TRBV18 and TRBJ2-1; D gene unclear. This CDR3 has 13 residues. In germline, CDR1 is KGHSH, CDR2 LQKENI. The V gene lost 3 bases and the J gene lost 4 bases, with 7 bases spanning the gap. The CDR3, as DNA: TGTGCCAGCTCACCGAACTCGTACAATGAGCAGTTCTTC. Its translation is CASSPNSYNEQFF.

CDR3 in amino acids: CASSHRGGTDTQYF. The CDR3 DNA reads TGTGCCAGCAGTCACAGGGGGGGGACAGATACGCAGTATTTT. The V and J genes are TRBV6-4 and TRBJ2-3; possibly TRBD1 for D (8 bases). CDR1 is MRHNA and CDR2 is SNTAGT in the germline V gene. CDR3 size: 14 residues. V was clipped by 5 bases and J by 3 bases, with 12 bases between them.

This rearrangement joins TRBV12-5 to TRBJ1-2; 7 nucleotides agree with TRBD1. The CDR3 consists of 15 residues. V lost 2 bases to trimming and J lost 6 bases; unmatched junction nucleotides: 9. The germline V gene encodes CDR1 LGHNT and CDR2 FRNRAP. The CDR3 is CASGLPHRGTDGYTF. DNA for the CDR3: TGTGCTAGTGGTTTGCCCCACAGGGGAACTGATGGCTACACCTTC.

V usage is TRBV18 and J usage is TRBJ2-5; 8 bases agree with TRBD1. Germline V gene lookup returns CDR1 KGHSH and CDR2 LQKENI. V lost 3 bases and J lost 5; bases outside the gene matches: 5. This CDR3 spans 14 amino acids. The CDR3: CASSPTGARETQYF. CDR3 in DNA: TGTGCCAGCTCACCGACAGGGGCGAGGGAGACCCAGTACTTC.

The chain combines TRBV28 with TRBJ1-1; perhaps TRBD1 as D (6 bases). The CDR3 length is 15 residues. Germline lookup yields CDR1 MDHEN and CDR2 SYDVKM. V was pared by 5 bases and J by 0 bases, with 13 bases between. The CDR3 coding sequence is TGTGCCAGCAGTCCCCCGGACAGTATGAACACTGAAGCTTTCTTT. Translated, it gives CASSPPDSMNTEAFF.

This rearrangement joins TRBV7-8 to TRBJ2-1, with D maybe TRBD1 (6 bases). Germline values: CDR1 SGHVS, CDR2 FQNEAQ. The CDR3 is made up of 18 amino acids. V lost 3 bases and J lost 5, with 23 bases in between. The CDR3 loop reads CASSFLPTTGIGHNEQFF. Here the CDR3 DNA reads TGTGCCAGCAGCTTCCTTCCTACTACAGGGATCGGCCACAATGAGCAGTTCTTC. Complete variable domain (other parts from reference TRBV7-8 and TRBJ2-1): GAGVSQSPRYKVAKRGQDVALRCDPISGHVSLFWYQQALGQGPEFLTYFQNEAQLDKSGLPSDRFFAERPEGSVSTLKIQRTQQEDSAVYLCASSFLPTTGIGHNEQFFGPGTRLTVL.

The chain has TRBV6-5 and TRBJ1-4, with D perhaps matching TRBD1 (5 bases). This CDR3 has 15 residues. CDR1 is MNHEY and CDR2 is SVGAGI in the germline V gene. Trimming removed 4 bases from V and 6 bases from J, with 15 bases in between. The chain's CDR3 is CASSSRSPGDEKLFF. The CDR3 coding sequence is TGTGCCAGCAGTTCCCGGTCTCCGGGGGATGAAAAACTGTTTTTT.

J is TRBJ1-6 and V is TRBV5-4; no clear D gene. CDR3 length: 14 amino acids. Between the trimmed V and J ends, which lost 4 bases and 7 bases, there was a span of 12 bases. CDR1 and CDR2 (germline): SGHNT, YYREEE (reference sequence). CDR3 amino acids: CASSTGEPNSPLHF. The CDR3 region has the DNA TGTGCCAGCAGCACCGGAGAGCCGAATTCACCCCTCCACTTT.

The chain carries TRBV23-1 and TRBJ1-2; 7 nucleotides match TRBD1. TRBV23-1 carries the ORF label, with uncertain function. V lost 2 bases and J lost 6; bases outside the gene matches: 18. There are 18 residues in the CDR3. The CDR3 nucleotides read TGCGCCAGCAGTCAACCTCTTCTACCCTCCGGGACAGTGAATGGCTACACCTTC. Its protein is CASSQPLLPSGTVNGYTF.

The rearrangement joins TRBV12-5 to TRBJ1-1; 9 bases fit TRBD1. Per germline, CDR1 LGHNT and CDR2 FRNRAP. J gave up 3 bases and V 5 bases, and 7 bases lay outside the gene matches. The CDR3 sequence is 15 residues long. The CDR3 is CASGKIQGADTEAFF. The CDR3 nucleotides read TGTGCTAGTGGTAAAATACAGGGGGCGGACACTGAAGCTTTCTTT.

The chain recombines TRBV7-3 with TRBJ2-2, with D uncertain. The CDR3 spans 13 residues. CDR1 SGHTA and CDR2 FQGTGA come from the germline V gene. V was shortened by 5 bases and J by 6 bases, with 10 bases between the two germline ends. The chain's CDR3 is CASSPGPAGELFF. In DNA form, the CDR3 reads TGTGCCAGCAGCCCCGGTCCGGCCGGGGAGCTGTTTTTT. The full variable domain, its missing parts supplied by reference TRBV7-3 and TRBJ2-2, is GAGVSQTPSNKVTEKGKYVELRCDPISGHTALYWYRQSLGQGPEFLIYFQGTGAADDSGLPNDRFFAVRPEGSVSTLKIQRTERGDSAVYLCASSPGPAGELFFGEGSRLTVL.